A selection of T cell receptor beta chains follows, all from one sample in a study of T cells in Graves' hyperthyroidism and ophthalmopathy. Using its own MiXCR run on the multiplex PCR reads, TCRdb lists one record per CDR3 protein. Of hundreds of thousands of distinct CDR3 sequences in the sample, roughly 15% were seen once. The sample taken for sequencing was blood. These receptors were taken from a woman aged 40 to 50 with Graves' ophthalmopathy. The CDR3 runs from the conserved cysteine through the conserved F or W. D genes are given only for firm matches. Clone size is stated in some rows and not others, as once, few, many or a class when expanded.

>TRBV11-2|-|TRBJ2-2|many
TGTGCCAGCACACCACCGACAGCATTCTTCGGGGGTACCGGGGAGCTGTTTTTT
CASTPPTAFFGGTGELFF
>TRBV5-1|TRBD2|TRBJ2-2|many
TGCGCCAGCAGCCGGGCGACTAGCGGGAACACCGGGGAGCTGTTTTTT
CASSRATSGNTGELFF
>TRBV9|TRBD1|TRBJ1-2|-
TGTGCCAGCAGCGCGGCCGGGACAGGGCATTTCGACTATGGCTACACCTTC
CASSAAGTGHFDYGYTF
>TRBV4-1|-|TRBJ2-7|many
TGCGCCAGCAGCCAAGATCCCGCACCCTACGAGCAGTACTTC
CASSQDPAPYEQYF
>TRBV27|TRBD1|TRBJ1-1|-
TGTGCCAGCAGGACAGGGAAAGGAACTGAAGCTTTCTTT
CASRTGKGTEAFF
>TRBV12-3/TRBV12-4|-|TRBJ2-1|few
TGTGCCAGCAGTTTATCTACGGGACACCTCTCGGTGTTCTTC
CASSLSTGHLSVFF
>TRBV5-1|-|TRBJ2-2|once
TGCGCCAGCAGCTTGCAGGGGCGGCTAGACGGGGAGCTGTTTTTT
CASSLQGRLDGELFF
>TRBV13|-|TRBJ1-3|few
TGTGCCAGCAGCTTAAGGGACTTCGGAAACACCATATATTTT
CASSLRDFGNTIYF
>TRBV7-2|TRBD1|TRBJ2-5|few
TGTGCCAGCAGCCCACGGGAGACAGGGGATGGGCAGACCCAGTACTTC
CASSPRETGDGQTQYF
>TRBV6-2/TRBV6-3|-|TRBJ2-5|many
TGTGCCAGCAGTTACGATAGCGGAACCCAAGAGACCCAGTACTTC
CASSYDSGTQETQYF